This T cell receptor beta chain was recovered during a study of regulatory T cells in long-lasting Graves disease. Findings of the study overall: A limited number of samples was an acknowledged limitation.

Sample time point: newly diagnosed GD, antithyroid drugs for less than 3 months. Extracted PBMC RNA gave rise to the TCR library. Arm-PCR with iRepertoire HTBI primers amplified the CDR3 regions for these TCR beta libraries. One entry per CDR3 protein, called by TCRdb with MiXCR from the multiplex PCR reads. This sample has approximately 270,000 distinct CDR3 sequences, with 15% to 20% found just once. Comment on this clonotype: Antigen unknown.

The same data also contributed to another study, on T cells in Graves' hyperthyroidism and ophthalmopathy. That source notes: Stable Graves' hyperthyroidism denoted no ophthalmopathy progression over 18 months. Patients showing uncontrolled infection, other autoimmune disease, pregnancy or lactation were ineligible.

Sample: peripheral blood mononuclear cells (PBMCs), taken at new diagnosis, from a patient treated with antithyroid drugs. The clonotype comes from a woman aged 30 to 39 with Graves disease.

Written as DNA, the CDR3 is TGCGCCAGCAGCTCAACCACAGGGGGTGGACAAGAGACCCAGTACTTC. As protein: CASSSTTGGGQETQYF. The chain uses TRBV5-1 and TRBJ2-5, with TRBD1 matching 8 bases. Trimming took 3 bases from V and 2 from J; bases not matched to a gene: 9. CDR1 is SGHRS, CDR2 YFSETQ, per germline. This CDR3 region has 16 residues.